These 26 T cell receptor beta chains share one sample of origin, sequenced in a study of cytomegalovirus exposure and HLA in healthy donors. PCR used 60 Vbeta primers and 13 Jbeta primers. Assay: immunoSEQ multiplex PCR; the TCRdb copy retains only in-frame clones and omits some. The table shows 100,000 to 150,000 clones, with roughly four fifths occurring only once. The sample consisted of PBMCs. These receptor sequences come from a woman between 40 and 50 years old in good health and CMV-seropositive.

This chain connects TRBV4-1 to TRBJ2-3, with D possibly being TRBD2 (6 bases). V shed 10 bases and J shed 2 bases, with 22 bases lying between them. The CDR3 covers 16 residues. Germline V gene lookup returns CDR1 MGHRA and CDR2 YSYEKL. CDR3 bases: TGCGCCAACGGGAGCATGTGGGTTACCCACACAGATACGCAGTATTTT. It encodes CANGSMWVTHTDTQYF.

The chain carries TRBV19 and TRBJ1-1, with 7 bases identical to TRBD1. With 1 base clipped from V and 0 bases from J, the junction kept 5 bases outside the gene matches. Germline CDR1 is LNHDA and CDR2 is SQIVND (reference sequence). The CDR3 loop spans 16 amino acids. CDR3 sequence (DNA): TGTGCCAGTAGTATAGGGACAGGAAGCATGAACACTGAAGCTTTCTTT. Its translation is CASSIGTGSMNTEAFF.

Notes on this clone: Other DNA sequences within the sample encode an identical CDR3. CDR3 residues: CASSFRETQYF. The CDR3 region has the DNA TGTGCCAGCAGCTTCCGAGAGACCCAGTACTTC. The chain recombines TRBV7-2 with TRBJ2-5; the D is unclear. V was shortened by 3 bases and J by 4 bases, with 3 bases between the two germline ends. This CDR3 is built from 11 residues. Germline lookup yields CDR1 SGHTA and CDR2 FQGNSA.

This sequence joins TRBV4-1 and TRBJ2-7, with 16 bases that match TRBD2. The length of the CDR3 is 18 residues. Germline V gene sequence: CDR1 MGHRA, CDR2 YSYEKL. The V and J ends lost 3 bases and 3 bases, in that order; junction bases with no gene match: 8. The CDR3, as DNA: TGCGCCAGCAGCCACATCGGGACTAGCGGGGGGGCCTTCTACGAGCAGTACTTC. Its translation is CASSHIGTSGGAFYEQYF.

V is TRBV10-1 and J is TRBJ2-3; 7 nucleotides align to TRBD1. V trimming: 7 bases; J trimming: 6 bases; junction bases outside the gene matches: 13. The CDR3 has 15 residues. Germline V gene sequence: CDR1 WNHNN, CDR2 SYGVQD (reference sequence). CDR3 loop: CASTESRGPWDTQYF. The CDR3 DNA reads TGCGCCAGCACCGAGTCTAGGGGGCCCTGGGATACGCAGTATTTT.

The genes are TRBV7-9 and TRBJ1-1; a weak D match, TRBD1 (6 bases). From germline, CDR1 is SEHNR and CDR2 FQNEAQ (reference sequence). V lost 4 bases, J lost 1 base, and 16 bases lay in between. The CDR3 runs to 16 residues. This chain's CDR3 is CASSWGGARANTEAFF. The CDR3 nucleotides read TGTGCCAGCAGCTGGGGGGGGGCCAGGGCGAACACTGAAGCTTTCTTT.

This sequence joins TRBV11-2 and TRBJ2-7; 9 bases fit TRBD1. The germline V gene encodes CDR1 SGHAT and CDR2 FQNNGV. The CDR3 runs 13 residues. V lost 4 bases, J lost 5 bases, and 3 bases stayed unmatched. CDR3 sequence (DNA): TGTGCCAGCAGCTCTGGACAGGGGAACGAGCAGTACTTC. The encoded protein is CASSSGQGNEQYF.

This clone was observed once. This sequence joins TRBV5-3 and TRBJ2-1, with D possibly TRBD1 on 6 matching bases. TRBV5-3 is marked as an open reading frame, function uncertain. V shed 2 bases and J shed 3 bases, with 9 bases lying between them. The CDR3 is made up of 14 amino acids. The CDR3 sequence is CARSFGTNYNEQFF. CDR3 sequence (DNA): TGTGCCAGAAGCTTCGGGACAAACTACAATGAGCAGTTCTTC.

This clone occurred a few times. The chain carries TRBV7-3 and TRBJ1-1, with TRBD1 identical over 7 bases. The CDR3 loop spans 15 amino acids. The germline V gene has CDR1 SGHTA and CDR2 FQGTGA. Losses at the gene ends were 4 bases for V and 11 bases for J; bases not matched to a gene: 16. CDR3 nucleotides: TGTGCCAGCAGCTCTATACGTTTGGGACAGAGTGAGGCTTTCTTT. It codes for CASSSIRLGQSEAFF.

This clone was detected only a few times. The rearrangement joins TRBV5-1 to TRBJ2-5, with 8 positions matching TRBD1. The CDR3 loop spans 19 amino acids. With V trimmed by 5 bases and J by 7 bases, 25 bases remained unmatched. CDR1 and CDR2 from the germline V gene are SGHRS and YFSETQ. CDR3 amino acids: CASSSTGTGGSWGIGTQYF. The CDR3 DNA is TGCGCCAGCAGTTCCACCGGGACAGGAGGGTCGTGGGGCATTGGGACCCAGTACTTC.

The J gene is TRBJ2-3, the V gene TRBV9; D possibly corresponds to TRBD1 (5 bases). Germline values: CDR1 SGDLS, CDR2 YYNGEE. V was trimmed by 4 bases and J by 4 bases, leaving 13 bases between them. CDR3 length equals 14 residues. In nucleotides, the CDR3 is TGTGCCAGCAGCCCATATATAGGGGCAGATACGCAGTATTTT. Translation: CASSPYIGADTQYF.

J is TRBJ2-3 and V is TRBV10-3; 9 nucleotides agree with TRBD2. This CDR3 contains 15 residues. With 10 bases clipped from V and 2 bases from J, the junction kept 10 bases outside the gene matches. The V gene's germline CDR1 is ENHRY and CDR2 SYGVKD. This CDR3 is CATATKRGATDTQYF. The CDR3 DNA follows: TGTGCCACCGCAACCAAGCGGGGGGCCACAGATACGCAGTATTTT.

This clone was observed a handful of times. The chain links TRBV11-1 to TRBJ1-1; no definite D call. Germline values: CDR1 SGHAT, CDR2 FQDESV (reference sequence). Deletions cut 3 bases from V and 4 bases from J, with 18 bases between. The CDR3 spans 16 residues. CDR3 amino acids: CASSLSGSAGGTEAFF. The CDR3 DNA is TGTGCCAGCAGCTTGAGTGGCAGCGCTGGCGGCACTGAAGCTTTCTTT. Variable domain in full (rest from reference TRBV11-1 and TRBJ1-1): EAEVAQSPRYKITEKSQAVAFWCDPISGHATLYWYRQILGQGPELLVQFQDESVVDDSQLPKDRFSAERLKGVDSTLKIQPAELGDSAMYLCASSLSGSAGGTEAFFGQGTRLTVV.

The chain links TRBV5-5 to TRBJ2-7; TRBD1 agrees at 7 bases. The CDR3 covers 12 residues. The germline V gene has CDR1 SGHKS and CDR2 YYEKEE (reference sequence). Unmatched junction bases numbered 4, after V lost 6 bases and J lost 4 bases. As DNA, the CDR3 is TGTGCCAGCAACCACAGGGGATACGAGCAGTACTTC. It specifies CASNHRGYEQYF.

The V call is TRBV25-1, the J call TRBJ2-4; 10 bases are shared with TRBD1. The CDR3 runs 17 residues. The J segment lost 3 bases and the V segment lost 3 bases, leaving 8 bases of the junction unmatched. Germline-derived CDR1 and CDR2 are MGHDK and SYGVNS. The CDR3 sequence: CASSESGTGADKNIQYF. DNA for the CDR3: TGTGCCAGCAGTGAGTCCGGGACAGGGGCTGACAAAAACATTCAGTACTTC.

The CDR3 DNA sequence: TGTGCCAGCAGTCCCGGGGGGAATGAGCAGTTCTTC. This codes for CASSPGGNEQFF. J is TRBJ2-1 and V is TRBV28, with 7 bases fitting TRBD2. The germline V gene has CDR1 MDHEN and CDR2 SYDVKM. CDR3 length: 12 amino acids. V trimming: 5 bases; J trimming: 7 bases; junction bases outside the gene matches: 2.

This clone was seen a handful of times. The chain links TRBV7-9 to TRBJ2-5; weak D call: TRBD1 (5 bases). Looked up from germline, CDR1 is SEHNR and CDR2 is FQNEAQ (reference sequence). This CDR3 has 15 residues. Trimming stripped 1 base from V and 5 bases from J, with 14 bases between. CDR3 amino acids: CASSLVRVKSETQYF. The CDR3 DNA reads TGTGCCAGCAGCTTAGTCAGGGTAAAGTCGGAGACCCAGTACTTC.

This clone has a single count. The chain couples TRBV27 to TRBJ2-7, with a weak D call TRBD2 (5 bases). Trimming removed 0 bases from V and 3 bases from J, with 15 bases in between. CDR3 length: 16 amino acids. Germline-derived CDR1 and CDR2 are MNHEY and SMNVEV (reference sequence). The CDR3 protein is CASSLSASPPHYEQYF. CDR3 bases: TGTGCCAGCAGTTTATCGGCTAGCCCGCCTCACTACGAGCAGTACTTC.

The rearrangement links TRBV5-4 to TRBJ2-5, with 10 bases fitting TRBD1. The CDR3 consists of 15 residues. After removal of 4 bases from V and 4 bases from J, the junction contained 7 bases not matched to a gene. Germline loops: CDR1 SGHNT, CDR2 YYREEE (reference sequence). The CDR3 nucleotides are TGTGCCAGCAGCGATGGGACAGGGGTGGGAGAGACCCAGTACTTC. Its protein product is CASSDGTGVGETQYF.

This clone occurred once. This chain connects TRBV28 to TRBJ2-5, with 10 bases that match TRBD2. Looked up from germline, CDR1 is MDHEN and CDR2 is SYDVKM. The junction had 4 bases not matched to a gene; V was cut back by 3 bases and J by 0 bases. The CDR3 extends over 16 amino acids. The CDR3 DNA reads TGTGCCAGCAGTTTCGGACTAGCGGTAGACCAAGAGACCCAGTACTTC. Translated, it gives CASSFGLAVDQETQYF.

There are a few counts of this clone. The chain carries TRBV27 and TRBJ1-6, with a weak D call TRBD1 (5 bases). CDR1 MNHEY and CDR2 SMNVEV come from the germline V gene (reference sequence). CDR3 length: 17 amino acids. Trimming took off 6 bases at V and 9 bases at J, with 24 bases between the two ends. The CDR3 DNA is TGTGCCAGCAGCCAACGTAACAGGCCCCCCTTAACTTCACCCCTCCACTTT. It is translated as CASSQRNRPPLTSPLHF.

V is TRBV27 and J is TRBJ2-5, with D unresolved. The V gene's germline CDR1 is MNHEY and CDR2 SMNVEV (reference sequence). Trimming took 0 bases from V and 1 from J, leaving 15 bases between them. There are 17 residues in the CDR3. The CDR3 sequence: CASSLSSGSPTQETQYF. The CDR3 region has the DNA TGTGCCAGCAGTTTATCCTCCGGTAGCCCCACCCAAGAGACCCAGTACTTC.

This clone was observed a handful of times. The chain combines TRBV19 with TRBJ1-2, with TRBD1 identical over 11 bases. CDR3 size: 18 residues. The V segment lost 4 bases and the J segment 3 bases; nucleotides outside the gene matches: 13. From germline, CDR1 is LNHDA and CDR2 SQIVND (reference sequence). The CDR3 reads CASSNVVVRDRGDYGYTF. The CDR3 nucleotides are TGTGCCAGTAGTAACGTCGTCGTTCGGGACAGGGGGGACTATGGCTACACCTTC.

V usage is TRBV9 and J usage is TRBJ2-1; 14 nucleotides match TRBD2. With V trimmed by 0 bases and J by 8 bases, 4 bases remained unmatched. Germline assignment: CDR1 SGDLS and CDR2 YYNGEE. The CDR3 extends over 16 amino acids. The CDR3: CASSVAGGLAGDEQFF. CDR3 DNA sequence: TGTGCCAGCAGCGTAGCTGGGGGACTAGCGGGAGATGAGCAGTTCTTC.

The chain links TRBV5-8 to TRBJ2-1; 8 bases line up with TRBD2. From germline, CDR1 is SGHTS and CDR2 YDEGEE. The V segment lost 0 bases and the J segment 4 bases; nucleotides outside the gene matches: 6. This CDR3 comprises 16 residues. As DNA, the CDR3 is TGTGCCAGCAGCTTGGAGTTGCGGGGGGCGTACAATGAGCAGTTCTTC. Translating it yields CASSLELRGAYNEQFF.

This clone was recorded a few times. V and J are TRBV28 and TRBJ2-5; D remains ambiguous. The germline V gene has CDR1 MDHEN and CDR2 SYDVKM. This CDR3 region has 14 residues. Trimming stripped 3 bases from V and 5 bases from J, with 13 bases between. This CDR3 is CASSFYGSEETQYF. The CDR3 bases are TGTGCCAGCAGTTTTTACGGGTCGGAGGAGACCCAGTACTTC.